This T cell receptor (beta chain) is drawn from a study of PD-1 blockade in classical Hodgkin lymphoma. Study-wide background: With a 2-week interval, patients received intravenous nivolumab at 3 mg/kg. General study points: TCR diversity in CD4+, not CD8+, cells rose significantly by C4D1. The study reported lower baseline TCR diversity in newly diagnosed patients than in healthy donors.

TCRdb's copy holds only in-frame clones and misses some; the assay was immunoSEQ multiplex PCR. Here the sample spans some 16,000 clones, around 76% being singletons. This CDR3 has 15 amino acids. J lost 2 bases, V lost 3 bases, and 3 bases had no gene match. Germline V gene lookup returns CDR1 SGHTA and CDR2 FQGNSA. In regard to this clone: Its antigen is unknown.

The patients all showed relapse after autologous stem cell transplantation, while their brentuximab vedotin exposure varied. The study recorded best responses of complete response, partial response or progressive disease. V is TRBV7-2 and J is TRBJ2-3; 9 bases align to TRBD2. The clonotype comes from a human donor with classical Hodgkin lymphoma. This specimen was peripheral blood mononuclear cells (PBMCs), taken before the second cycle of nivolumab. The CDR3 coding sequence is TGTGCCAGCAGCTTTAGCGGGAGTTACACAGATACGCAGTATTTT. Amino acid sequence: CASSFSGSYTDTQYF.